This T cell receptor (beta chain) came from a study of response to subunit inactivated influenza vaccine. Study findings and constraints: New T cells are recruited in small numbers by each seasonal influenza vaccination, according to the authors' suggestion.

For this clonotype: The antigen remains undetermined.

A single record per CDR3 protein comes from TCRdb applying MiXCR to the RT-PCR reads. The data hold roughly 760,000 distinct CDR3 sequences, with around 20% observed a single time. The germline V and J ends were trimmed by 4 bases and 3 bases, with 13 bases remaining between them. CDR3 size: 14 residues. The V gene's germline CDR1 is SGHRS and CDR2 YFSETQ. The sample here was PBMCs from blood, taken about 5 days after vaccination. The rearrangement uses TRBV5-1 and TRBJ1-2; D is perhaps TRBD1 (6 bases). This TCR came from a middle-aged man who received an inactivated influenza vaccine. Here the CDR3 DNA reads TGCGCCAGCAGCCCGGGAGGGGGGTACTATGGCTACACCTTC. As protein: CASSPGGGYYGYTF.